This T cell receptor (beta chain) was documented in a study of T cells in Graves' hyperthyroidism and ophthalmopathy. Findings and limits, study-wide: Most clonotypes that expanded in the thyroid above 0.001 also showed up in blood.

This CDR3 is 15 amino acids long. Germline V CDR1 and CDR2: SGHRS, YFSETQ. Deletions cut 1 base from V and 5 bases from J, with 15 bases between. The CDR3 regions of TCR beta were amplified from RNA transcripts. Primed by the HTBI set, a first-round RT-PCR was run on the TCR CDR3. TCRdb ran MiXCR on the multiplex PCR reads and lists one entry per CDR3 protein. The sample consists of under 350,000 distinct CDR3 sequences, approximately 17% of them appearing once. At least ten counts were recorded for this clonotype. Its antigen is as yet unknown. The source is a woman aged 55-70 years with Graves' ophthalmopathy. The genes are TRBV5-1 and TRBJ1-1; D is perhaps TRBD1 (5 bases). The sequenced sample was blood. CDR3 nucleotides: TGCGCCAGCAGCTTGTTAGAGCAGGGTGGGACTGAAGCTTTCTTT. Translated, it gives CASSLLEQGGTEAFF.